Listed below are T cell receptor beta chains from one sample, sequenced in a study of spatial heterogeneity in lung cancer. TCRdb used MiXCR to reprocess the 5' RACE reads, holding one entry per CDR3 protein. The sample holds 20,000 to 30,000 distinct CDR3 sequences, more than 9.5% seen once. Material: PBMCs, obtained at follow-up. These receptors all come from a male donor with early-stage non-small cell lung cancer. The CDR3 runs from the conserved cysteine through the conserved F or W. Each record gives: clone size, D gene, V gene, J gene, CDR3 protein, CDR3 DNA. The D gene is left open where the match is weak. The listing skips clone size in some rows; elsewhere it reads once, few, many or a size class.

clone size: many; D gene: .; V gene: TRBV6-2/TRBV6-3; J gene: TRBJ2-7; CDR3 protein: CASSYSIRSGDGSYEQYF; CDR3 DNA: TGTGCCAGCAGTTACTCGATTCGGTCGGGGGACGGCTCCTACGAGCAGTACTTC
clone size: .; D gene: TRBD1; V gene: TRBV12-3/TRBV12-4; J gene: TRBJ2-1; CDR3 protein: CASSSGQREQFF; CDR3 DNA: TGTGCCAGCAGTTCGGGACAGAGGGAGCAGTTCTTC
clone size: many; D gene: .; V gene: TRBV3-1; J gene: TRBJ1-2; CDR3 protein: CASSPQFGPLGYGYTF; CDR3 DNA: TGTGCCAGCAGCCCGCAATTTGGGCCCTTGGGCTATGGCTACACCTTC
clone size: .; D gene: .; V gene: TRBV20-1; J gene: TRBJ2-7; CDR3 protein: CSARVEETYEQYF; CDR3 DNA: TGCAGTGCTAGAGTTGAAGAAACCTACGAGCAGTACTTC
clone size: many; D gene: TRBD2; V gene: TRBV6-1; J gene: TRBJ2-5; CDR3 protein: CASNLLAGGRETQYF; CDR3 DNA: TGTGCCAGCAACCTACTAGCGGGGGGGCGAGAGACCCAGTACTTC
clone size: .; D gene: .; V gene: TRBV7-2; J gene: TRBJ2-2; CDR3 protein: CASSQRTGELFF; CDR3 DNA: TGTGCCAGCAGCCAGAGGACAGGGGAGCTGTTTTTT
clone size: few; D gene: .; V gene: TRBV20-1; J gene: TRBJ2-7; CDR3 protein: CSAKGGNLREQYF; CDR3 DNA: TGCAGTGCTAAAGGGGGAAACCTGAGGGAGCAGTACTTC
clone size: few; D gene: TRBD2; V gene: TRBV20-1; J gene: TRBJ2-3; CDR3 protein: CSASRLAGVTDTQYF; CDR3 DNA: TGCAGTGCTTCCCGACTAGCGGGGGTCACAGATACGCAGTATTTT
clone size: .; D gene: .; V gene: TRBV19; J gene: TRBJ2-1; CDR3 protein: CASSIELDIDNEQFF; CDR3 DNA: TGTGCCAGTAGTATAGAACTTGATATCGACAATGAGCAGTTCTTC
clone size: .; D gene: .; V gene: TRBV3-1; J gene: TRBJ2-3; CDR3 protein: CASSRQSIGTDTQYF; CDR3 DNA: TGTGCCAGCAGCCGTCAATCGATCGGCACAGATACGCAGTATTTT
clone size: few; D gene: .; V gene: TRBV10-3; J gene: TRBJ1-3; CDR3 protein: CATIPTSGAGNTIYF; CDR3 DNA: TGTGCCACCATTCCTACCTCCGGCGCTGGAAACACCATATATTTT
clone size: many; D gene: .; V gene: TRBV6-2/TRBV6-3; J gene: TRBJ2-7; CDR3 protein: CASSPNRDEQYF; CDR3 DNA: TGTGCCAGCAGTCCAAACAGAGACGAGCAGTACTTC
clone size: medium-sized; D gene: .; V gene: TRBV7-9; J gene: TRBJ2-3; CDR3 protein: CASSLARGDYTDTQYF; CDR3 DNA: TGTGCCAGCAGCTTAGCTCGGGGAGACTACACAGATACGCAGTATTTT
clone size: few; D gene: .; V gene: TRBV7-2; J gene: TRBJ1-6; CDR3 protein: CASSPRQNSPLHF; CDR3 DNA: TGTGCCAGCAGCCCACGACAGAATTCACCCCTCCACTTT
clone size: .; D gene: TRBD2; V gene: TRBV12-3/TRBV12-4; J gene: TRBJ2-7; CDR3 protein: CASSPGLAVYEQYF; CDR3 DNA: TGTGCCAGCAGTCCGGGACTAGCGGTCTACGAGCAGTACTTC
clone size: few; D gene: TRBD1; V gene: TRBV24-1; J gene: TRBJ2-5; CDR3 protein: CATSDASGTGETQYF; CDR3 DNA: TGTGCCACCAGTGACGCCTCCGGGACAGGAGAGACCCAGTACTTC
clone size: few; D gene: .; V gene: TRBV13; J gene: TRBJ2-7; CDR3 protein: CASSSTTTYEQYF; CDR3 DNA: TGTGCCAGCAGCTCGACAACTACCTACGAGCAGTACTTC
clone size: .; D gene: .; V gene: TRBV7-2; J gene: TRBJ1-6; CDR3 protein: CASSLVVRAPLHF; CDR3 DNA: TGTGCCAGCAGCTTAGTGGTCAGAGCACCCCTCCACTTT
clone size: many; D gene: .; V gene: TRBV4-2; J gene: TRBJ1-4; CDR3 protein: CASSQDDSQGEKLFF; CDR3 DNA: TGTGCCAGCAGCCAAGATGACAGCCAAGGGGAAAAACTGTTTTTT
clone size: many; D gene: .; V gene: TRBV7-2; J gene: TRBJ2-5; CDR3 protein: CASSLAAVGETQYF; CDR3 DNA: TGTGCCAGCAGCTTAGCTGCCGTGGGAGAGACCCAGTACTTC
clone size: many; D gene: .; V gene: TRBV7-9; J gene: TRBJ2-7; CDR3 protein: CASSLASGHWEQYF; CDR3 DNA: TGTGCCAGCAGCTTAGCTAGCGGACATTGGGAGCAGTACTTC
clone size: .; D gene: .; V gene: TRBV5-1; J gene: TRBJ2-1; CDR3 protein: CASSRTDQGSNEQFF; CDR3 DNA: TGCGCCAGCAGCCGAACGGACCAGGGGAGCAATGAGCAGTTCTTC
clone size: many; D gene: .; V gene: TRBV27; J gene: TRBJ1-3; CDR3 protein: CASSLTFPSGNTIYF; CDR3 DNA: TGTGCCAGCAGTTTGACATTCCCGTCTGGAAACACCATATATTTT
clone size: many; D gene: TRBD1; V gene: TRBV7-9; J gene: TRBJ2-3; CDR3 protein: CASSLARRTGDTQYF; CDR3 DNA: TGTGCCAGCAGCTTAGCGCGGCGGACAGGAGATACGCAGTATTTT
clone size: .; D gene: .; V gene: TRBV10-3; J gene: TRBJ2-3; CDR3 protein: CAIMGTSTDTQYF; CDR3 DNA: TGTGCCATCATGGGGACGTCCACAGATACGCAGTATTTT
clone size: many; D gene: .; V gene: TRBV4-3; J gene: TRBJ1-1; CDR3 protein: CASSQEEGGGWEAFF; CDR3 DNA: TGCGCCAGCAGCCAAGAAGAGGGTGGCGGTTGGGAAGCTTTCTTT
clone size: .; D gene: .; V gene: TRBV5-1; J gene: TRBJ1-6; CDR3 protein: CASSLGTANNSPLHF; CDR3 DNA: TGCGCCAGCAGCTTGGGGACAGCTAATAATTCACCCCTCCACTTT
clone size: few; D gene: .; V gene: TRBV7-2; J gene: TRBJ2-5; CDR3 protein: CASSSRGATDQETQYF; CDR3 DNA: TGTGCCAGCAGCTCTCGCGGCGCCACAGACCAAGAGACCCAGTACTTC
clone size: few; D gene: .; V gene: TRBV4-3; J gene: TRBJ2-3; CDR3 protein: CASSQEGRSYVDTQYF; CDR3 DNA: TGCGCCAGCAGCCAAGAAGGGAGGTCGTACGTCGATACGCAGTATTTT
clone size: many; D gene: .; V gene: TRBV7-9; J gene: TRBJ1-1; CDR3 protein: CASSLGGWTEAFF; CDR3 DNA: TGTGCCAGCAGCTTGGGGGGATGGACTGAAGCTTTCTTT
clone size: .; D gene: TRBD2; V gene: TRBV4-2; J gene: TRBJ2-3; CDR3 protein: CASSQDFRGGGLDTQYF; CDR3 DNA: TGTGCCAGCAGCCAAGATTTCCGGGGGGGCGGTCTAGATACGCAGTATTTT
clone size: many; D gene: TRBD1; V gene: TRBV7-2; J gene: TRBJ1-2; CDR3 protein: CASSSPGTGIYGYTF; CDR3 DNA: TGTGCCAGCAGCTCACCCGGGACAGGGATTTATGGCTACACCTTC
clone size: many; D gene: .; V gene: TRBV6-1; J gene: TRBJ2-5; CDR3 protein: CASSIRRTGTQYF; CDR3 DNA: TGTGCCAGCAGTATAAGACGGACCGGGACCCAGTACTTC
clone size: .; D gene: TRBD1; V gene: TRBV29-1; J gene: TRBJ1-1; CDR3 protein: CSVGQGDTEAFF; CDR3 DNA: TGCAGCGTTGGACAGGGGGACACTGAAGCTTTCTTT
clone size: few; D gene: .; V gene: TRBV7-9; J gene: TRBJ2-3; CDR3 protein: CASSFPPDTQYF; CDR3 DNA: TGTGCCAGCAGCTTCCCCCCAGATACGCAGTATTTT
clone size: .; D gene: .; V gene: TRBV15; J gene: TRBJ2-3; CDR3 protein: CATSSRTATDTQYF; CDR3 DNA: TGTGCCACCAGCAGTCGGACAGCCACAGATACGCAGTATTTT
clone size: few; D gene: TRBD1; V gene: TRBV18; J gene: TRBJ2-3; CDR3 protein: CASSPRQGDDTQYF; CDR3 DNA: TGTGCCAGCTCACCAAGGCAGGGGGACGATACGCAGTATTTT
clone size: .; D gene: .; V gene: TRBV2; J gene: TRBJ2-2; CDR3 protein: CASRPGSGELFF; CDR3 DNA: TGTGCCAGCAGACCCGGGAGCGGGGAGCTGTTTTTT
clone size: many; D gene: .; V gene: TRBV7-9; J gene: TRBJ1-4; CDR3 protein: CASSRRQSNEKLFF; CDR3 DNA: TGTGCCAGCAGCCGACGACAGAGCAATGAAAAACTGTTTTTT
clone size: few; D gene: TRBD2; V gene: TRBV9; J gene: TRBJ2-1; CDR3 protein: CASNPSGGPGNEQFF; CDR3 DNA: TGTGCCAGCAACCCTAGCGGGGGCCCAGGGAATGAGCAGTTCTTC
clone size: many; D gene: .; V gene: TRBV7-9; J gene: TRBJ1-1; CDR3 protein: CASSLQGYTEAFF; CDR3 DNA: TGTGCCAGCAGCTTGCAGGGGTACACTGAAGCTTTCTTT
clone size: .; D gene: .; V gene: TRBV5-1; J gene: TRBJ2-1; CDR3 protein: CASSPQSAENEQFF; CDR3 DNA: TGCGCCAGCAGCCCCCAGAGCGCTGAGAATGAGCAGTTCTTC
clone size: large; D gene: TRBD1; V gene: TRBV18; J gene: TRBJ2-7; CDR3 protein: CASSPPGTGTFYEQYF; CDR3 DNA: TGTGCCAGCTCACCACCGGGGACAGGGACATTCTACGAGCAGTACTTC
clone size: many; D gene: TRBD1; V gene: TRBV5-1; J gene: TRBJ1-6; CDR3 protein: CASSPGTGTSPLHF; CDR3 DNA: TGCGCCAGCAGCCCCGGGACAGGGACCTCACCCCTCCACTTT
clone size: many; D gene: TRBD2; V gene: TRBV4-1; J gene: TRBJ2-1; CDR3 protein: CASSQEGSAGGPGEQFF; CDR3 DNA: TGCGCCAGCAGCCAAGAGGGATCAGCGGGGGGGCCGGGTGAGCAGTTCTTC
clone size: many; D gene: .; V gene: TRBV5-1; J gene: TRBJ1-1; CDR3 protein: CASSLKGPEAFF; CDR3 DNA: TGCGCCAGCAGCTTGAAGGGCCCTGAAGCTTTCTTT
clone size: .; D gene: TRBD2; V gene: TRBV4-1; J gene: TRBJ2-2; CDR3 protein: CASSHLGGSDTGELFF; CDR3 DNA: TGCGCCAGCAGCCACCTGGGGGGGTCGGACACCGGGGAGCTGTTTTTT
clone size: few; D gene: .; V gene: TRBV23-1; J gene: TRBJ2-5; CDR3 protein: CASTRGGLETQYF; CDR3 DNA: TGCGCCAGCACCCGAGGGGGACTAGAGACCCAGTACTTC
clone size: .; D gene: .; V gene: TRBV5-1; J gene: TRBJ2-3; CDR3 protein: CASSSEVNSGADTQYF; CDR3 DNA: TGCGCCAGCAGCTCGGAGGTTAACTCTGGCGCAGATACGCAGTATTTT
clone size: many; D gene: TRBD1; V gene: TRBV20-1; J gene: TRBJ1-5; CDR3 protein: CSARVQGDQPQHF; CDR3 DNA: TGCAGTGCTAGAGTGCAGGGGGATCAGCCCCAGCATTTT
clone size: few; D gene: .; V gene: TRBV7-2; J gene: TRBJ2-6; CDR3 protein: CASSPMFGGANVLTF; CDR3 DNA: TGTGCCAGCAGCCCCATGTTTGGGGGGGCCAACGTCCTGACTTTC
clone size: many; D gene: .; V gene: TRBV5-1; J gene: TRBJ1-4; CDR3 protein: CASSLAGTPNEKLFF; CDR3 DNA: TGCGCCAGCAGCTTGGCCGGGACCCCGAATGAAAAACTGTTTTTT
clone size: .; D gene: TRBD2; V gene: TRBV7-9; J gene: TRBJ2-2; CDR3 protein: CASRGGPTMNTGELFF; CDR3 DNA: TGTGCCAGCCGCGGGGGACCGACCATGAACACCGGGGAGCTGTTTTTT
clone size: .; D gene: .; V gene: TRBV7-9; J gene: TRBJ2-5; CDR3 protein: CASSLVGAMGYQETQYF; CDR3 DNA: TGTGCCAGCAGCTTAGTGGGCGCGATGGGGTACCAAGAGACCCAGTACTTC
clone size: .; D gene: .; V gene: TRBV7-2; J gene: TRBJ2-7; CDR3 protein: CASSSGRSGEQYF; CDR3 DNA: TGTGCCAGCAGCTCGGGTAGATCGGGTGAGCAGTACTTC
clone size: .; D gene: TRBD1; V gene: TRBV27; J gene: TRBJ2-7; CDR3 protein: CASSLTRDRENEQYF; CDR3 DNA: TGTGCCAGCAGTCTGACCCGGGACAGGGAAAACGAGCAGTACTTC
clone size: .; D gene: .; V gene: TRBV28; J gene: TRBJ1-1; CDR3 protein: CASSFGGTEAFF; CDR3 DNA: TGTGCCAGCAGTTTCGGCGGGACTGAAGCTTTCTTT
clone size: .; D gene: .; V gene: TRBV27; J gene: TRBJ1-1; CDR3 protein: CASSLQGPGGDTEAFF; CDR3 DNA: TGTGCCAGCAGCTTGCAGGGTCCGGGGGGGGACACTGAAGCTTTCTTT
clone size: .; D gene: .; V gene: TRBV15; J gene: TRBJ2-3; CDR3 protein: CATSLGGGYTDTQYF; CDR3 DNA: TGTGCCACCAGCCTTGGGGGCGGTTACACAGATACGCAGTATTTT
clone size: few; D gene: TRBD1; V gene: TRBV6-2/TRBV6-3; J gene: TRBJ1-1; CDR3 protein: CASSLPGTGKTEAFF; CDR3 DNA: TGTGCCAGCAGTCTTCCCGGGACAGGGAAAACTGAAGCTTTCTTT